These 6 T cell receptor beta chains share one sample of origin, sequenced in a study of T cell responses to AZD1222 COVID-19 vaccine. Sequencing used immunoSEQ multiplex PCR; TCRdb keeps in-frame clones, though not all of them. The top ten hold roughly 3% of the sample, which has some 150,000 clones, 80% to 90% seen once. The sample was peripheral blood, taken on day 0 of AZD1222 vaccination. The receptors stem from an adult in good health.

The chain links TRBV30 to TRBJ1-6, with 7 bases matching TRBD1. The V gene end was trimmed by 4 bases and the J gene end by 6 bases; junction bases not matched to a gene: 9. CDR3 length equals 15 residues. The V gene's germline CDR1 is GTSNPN and CDR2 SVGIG (reference sequence). In DNA, the CDR3 is TGTGCCTGGACCCACAGGGGTATCCCTAATTCACCCCTCCACTTT. It encodes CAWTHRGIPNSPLHF.

This clone was seen just once. The J gene is TRBJ2-1, the V gene TRBV6-2 or TRBV6-3; 7 nucleotides agree with TRBD2. V lost 4 bases and J lost 2; bases outside the gene matches: 5. The germline V gene encodes CDR1 MNHEY and CDR2 SVGEGT. This CDR3 contains 15 residues. This chain's CDR3 is CASSSASGAYNEQFF. The CDR3 region has the DNA TGTGCCAGCAGTTCGGCCAGCGGGGCCTACAATGAGCAGTTCTTC.

The J gene is TRBJ1-4, the V gene TRBV7-8; D unclear. CDR3 length: 13 residues. The V and J ends lost 6 bases and 7 bases respectively, with 12 bases between them. Looked up from germline, CDR1 is SGHVS and CDR2 is FQNEAQ. The CDR3 DNA is TGTGCCAGCAGTGGACGAGTGGGTGAAAAACTGTTTTTT. It translates to CASSGRVGEKLFF.

The CDR3 DNA reads TGTGCCAGCAGCCGCATATTCGGCGGCTCCTACGAGCAGTACTTC. This encodes CASSRIFGGSYEQYF. The chain links TRBV3-1 (or the pseudogene TRBV3-2) to TRBJ2-7; D is uncertain. Germline values: CDR1 LGHDT, CDR2 YNNKEL (reference sequence). V lost 4 bases to trimming and J lost 0 bases, with 13 bases between them. The CDR3 sequence is 15 residues long.

This sequence joins TRBV4-2 and TRBJ1-1; D might be TRBD1 (6 bases). CDR1 and CDR2 (germline): LGHNA, YNFKEQ. The V end lost 2 bases, the J end lost 4 bases, and 17 bases lay between the germline ends. The CDR3 is 16 amino acids. The CDR3 nucleotides are TGTGCCAGCAGCCAAACATCAGGGGATTGGGGCACTGAAGCTTTCTTT. It yields the protein CASSQTSGDWGTEAFF.

V and J are TRBV18 and TRBJ2-1; 8 bases are a match to TRBD2. This CDR3 comprises 17 residues. Trimming took 6 bases from V and 6 from J; bases not matched to a gene: 16. In germline, CDR1 is KGHSH, CDR2 LQKENI. DNA for the CDR3: TGTGCCAGCTCCCCCTCCGTTACGGGAGGGTTCCTCAATGAGCAGTTCTTC. This translates into CASSPSVTGGFLNEQFF.